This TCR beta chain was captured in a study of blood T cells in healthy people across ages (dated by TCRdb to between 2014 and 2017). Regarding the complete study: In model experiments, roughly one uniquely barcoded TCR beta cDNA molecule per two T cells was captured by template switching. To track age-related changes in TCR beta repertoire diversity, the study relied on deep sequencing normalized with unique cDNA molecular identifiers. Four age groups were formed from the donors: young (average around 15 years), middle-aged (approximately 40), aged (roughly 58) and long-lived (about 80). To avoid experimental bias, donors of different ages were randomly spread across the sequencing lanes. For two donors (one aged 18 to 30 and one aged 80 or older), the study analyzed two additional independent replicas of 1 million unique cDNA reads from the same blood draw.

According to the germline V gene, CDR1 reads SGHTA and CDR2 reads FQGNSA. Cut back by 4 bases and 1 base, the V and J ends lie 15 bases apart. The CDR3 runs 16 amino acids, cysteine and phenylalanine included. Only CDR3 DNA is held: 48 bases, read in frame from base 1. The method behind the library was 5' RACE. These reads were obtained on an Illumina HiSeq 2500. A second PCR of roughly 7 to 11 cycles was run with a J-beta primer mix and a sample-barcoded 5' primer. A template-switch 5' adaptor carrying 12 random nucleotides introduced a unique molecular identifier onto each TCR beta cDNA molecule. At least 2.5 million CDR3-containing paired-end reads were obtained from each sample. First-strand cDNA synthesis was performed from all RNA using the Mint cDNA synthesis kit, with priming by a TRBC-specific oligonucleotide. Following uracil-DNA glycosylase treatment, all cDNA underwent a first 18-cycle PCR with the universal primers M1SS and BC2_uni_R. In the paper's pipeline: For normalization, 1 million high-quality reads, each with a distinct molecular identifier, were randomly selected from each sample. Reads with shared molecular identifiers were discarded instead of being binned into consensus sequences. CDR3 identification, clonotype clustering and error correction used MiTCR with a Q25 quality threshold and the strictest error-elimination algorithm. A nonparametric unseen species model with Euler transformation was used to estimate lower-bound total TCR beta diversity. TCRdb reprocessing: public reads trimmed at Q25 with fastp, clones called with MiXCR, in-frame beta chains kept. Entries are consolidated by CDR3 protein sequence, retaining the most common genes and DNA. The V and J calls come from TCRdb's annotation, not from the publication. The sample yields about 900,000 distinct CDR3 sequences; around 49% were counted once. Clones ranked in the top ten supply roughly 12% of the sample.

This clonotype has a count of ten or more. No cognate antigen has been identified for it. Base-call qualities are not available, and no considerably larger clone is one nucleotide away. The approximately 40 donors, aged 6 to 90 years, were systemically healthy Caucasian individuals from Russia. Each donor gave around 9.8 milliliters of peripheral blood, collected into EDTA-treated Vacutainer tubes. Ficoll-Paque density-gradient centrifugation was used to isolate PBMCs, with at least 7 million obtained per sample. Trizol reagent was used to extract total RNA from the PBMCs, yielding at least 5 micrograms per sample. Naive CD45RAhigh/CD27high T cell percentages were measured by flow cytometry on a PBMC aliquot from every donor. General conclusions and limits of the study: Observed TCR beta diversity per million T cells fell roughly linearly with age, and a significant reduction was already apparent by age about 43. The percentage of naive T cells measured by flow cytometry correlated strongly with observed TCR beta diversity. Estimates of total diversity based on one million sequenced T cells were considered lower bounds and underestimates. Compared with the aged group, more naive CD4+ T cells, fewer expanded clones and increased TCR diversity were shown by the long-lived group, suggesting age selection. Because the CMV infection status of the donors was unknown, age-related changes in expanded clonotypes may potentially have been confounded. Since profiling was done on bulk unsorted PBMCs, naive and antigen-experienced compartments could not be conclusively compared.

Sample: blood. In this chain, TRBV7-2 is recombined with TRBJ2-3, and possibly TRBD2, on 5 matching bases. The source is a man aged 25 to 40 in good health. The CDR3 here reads CASSSRTGMGTDTQYF. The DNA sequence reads TGTGCCAGCAGCTCAAGGACTGGTATGGGCACAGATACGCAGTATTTT.